Presented here are 28 T cell receptor beta chains from one specimen sequenced in a study of response to subunit inactivated influenza vaccine. TCRdb recomputed calls from the RT-PCR reads with MiXCR, one row per CDR3 protein. Of about 570,000 distinct CDR3 sequences listed, around 10% are singletons. These same records also appear under a second study, on T cells expressing NK-cell markers. This second report adds: The TCR beta cDNA came from 5'RACE template switching with UMIs.

The sample consisted of PBMCs from blood, taken on the day of vaccination. The receptors stem from a man in his fifties or sixties who received an inactivated influenza vaccine.

This clonotype was counted ten times or more. The rearrangement links TRBV5-5 to TRBJ1-3; 8 bases line up with TRBD1. CDR1 and CDR2 (germline): SGHKS, YYEKEE (reference sequence). The CDR3 is 16 residues long. The V segment lost 3 bases and the J segment 4 bases; nucleotides outside the gene matches: 9. CDR3 sequence: CASSSNPDRVGNTIYF. In nucleotides, the CDR3 is TGTGCCAGCAGCTCTAACCCGGACAGGGTGGGAAACACCATATATTTT.

In this sample, this clonotype turned up many times. The chain uses TRBV20-1 and TRBJ2-1; tentatively, D is TRBD2 (6 bases). The CDR3 has 14 residues. Between the trimmed V and J ends, which lost 5 bases and 3 bases, there was a span of 14 bases. From germline, CDR1 is DFQATT and CDR2 SNEGSKA (reference sequence). CDR3: CSARGTPNYNEQFF. In DNA form, the CDR3 reads TGCAGTGCTCGTGGGACTCCAAACTACAATGAGCAGTTCTTC.

The chain uses TRBV7-9 and TRBJ2-2; tentatively, D is TRBD1 or TRBD2 (5 bases each). Germline V gives CDR1 SEHNR, CDR2 FQNEAQ (reference sequence). This CDR3 is 14 amino acids long. The ends were cut back, 2 bases at V and 6 bases at J, with 10 bases in the middle. The CDR3 loop is CASSLRGAAGELFF. CDR3 DNA: TGTGCCAGCAGCTTAAGAGGGGCCGCCGGGGAGCTGTTTTTT.

This clonotype has just a few counts. The V and J genes are TRBV28 and TRBJ2-2, with D maybe TRBD1 (6 bases). V was clipped by 7 bases and J by 1 base, with 13 bases between them. Looked up from germline, CDR1 is MDHEN and CDR2 is SYDVKM. The CDR3 contains 15 residues. CDR3 sequence reads: CASNPSGQNTGELFF. The DNA for the CDR3 is TGTGCCAGCAACCCCTCGGGACAGAACACCGGGGAGCTGTTTTTT.

Only a few counts were recorded for this clonotype. The V and J genes are TRBV5-1 and TRBJ1-2, with 9 bases aligning to TRBD1. V shed 4 bases and J 7 bases; nucleotides not matched to a gene: 8. The CDR3 extends over 14 amino acids. CDR1 and CDR2 (germline): SGHRS, YFSETQ. DNA for the CDR3: TGCGCCAGCAGCGTGGACAGGGGACTAGTTGGCTACACCTTC. This translates into CASSVDRGLVGYTF.

This clonotype was recorded many times. The gene calls are TRBV7-2 and TRBJ2-1, with a weak D call TRBD2 (9 bases). With 1 base removed from V and 8 bases from J, the gap between germline ends came to 18 bases. From germline, CDR1 is SGHTA and CDR2 FQGNSA. The CDR3 spans 16 residues. The CDR3 spells CASSLGLAGQVHEQFF. The DNA of the CDR3 is TGTGCCAGCAGCTTAGGGCTAGCGGGACAGGTACATGAGCAGTTCTTC.

This clonotype was seen a handful of times. J is TRBJ1-6 and V is TRBV5-1; 10 nucleotides agree with TRBD1. J gave up 15 bases and V 0 bases, and 6 bases lay outside the gene matches. Germline loops: CDR1 SGHRS, CDR2 YFSETQ. The CDR3 covers 14 residues. CDR3 sequence (DNA): TGCGCCAGCAGCTTGGCCCCGGACAGGGGGGTCCTCCACTTT. The encoded protein is CASSLAPDRGVLHF.

This sequence joins TRBV11-2 and TRBJ1-6, with 7 bases that match TRBD1. V shed 7 bases and J 13 bases; nucleotides not matched to a gene: 13. The CDR3 is 14 residues long. In germline, CDR1 is SGHAT, CDR2 FQNNGV. The CDR3 DNA reads TGTGCCAGCACCCTCTGGACAGGTCACGAGCCCCTCCACTTT. It yields the protein CASTLWTGHEPLHF.

The chain recombines TRBV5-8 with TRBJ1-5, with 10 bases aligning to TRBD1. The junction had 3 bases not matched to a gene; V was cut back by 4 bases and J by 2 bases. Germline lookup yields CDR1 SGHTS and CDR2 YDEGEE. This CDR3 has 15 residues. The CDR3 here is CASSAGTGGNQPQHF. The CDR3 nucleotides are TGTGCCAGCAGCGCCGGGACAGGGGGCAATCAGCCCCAGCATTTT.

V is TRBV7-3 and J is TRBJ2-1, with TRBD2 identical over 8 bases. CDR1 and CDR2 from the germline V gene are SGHTA and FQGTGA. CDR3 length equals 15 residues. With 3 bases clipped from V and 3 bases from J, the junction kept 4 bases outside the gene matches. CDR3 in DNA: TGTGCCAGCAGCTTTAGCGGGGCCCGCTACAATGAGCAGTTCTTC. It encodes CASSFSGARYNEQFF.

This clonotype was recorded a few times. The V call is TRBV7-9, the J call TRBJ2-1, with D possibly being TRBD1 (5 bases). The V end was cut by 2 bases, the J end by 4 bases, with 15 bases between. CDR1 and CDR2 (germline): SEHNR, FQNEAQ (reference sequence). The CDR3 contains 16 residues. CDR3 sequence (DNA): TGTGCCAGCAGCTTACAGGGCGGCCCTGCTTACAATGAGCAGTTCTTC. This codes for CASSLQGGPAYNEQFF. Complete variable domain (other parts from reference TRBV7-9 and TRBJ2-1): DTGVSQNPRHKITKRGQNVTFRCDPISEHNRLYWYRQTLGQGPEFLTYFQNEAQLEKSRLLSDRFSAERPKGSFSTLEIQRTEQGDSAMYLCASSLQGGPAYNEQFFGPGTRLTVL.

This clonotype has more than one count but fewer than ten. The rearrangement links TRBV6-1 to TRBJ2-2, with 8 bases fitting TRBD1. The V and J ends lost 6 bases and 5 bases, in that order; junction bases with no gene match: 8. Germline V gene lookup returns CDR1 MNHNS and CDR2 SASEGT. The CDR3 loop spans 15 amino acids. CDR3 in amino acids: CASRLQGARTGELFF. The CDR3 coding sequence is TGTGCCAGCAGGCTTCAGGGGGCGCGAACCGGGGAGCTGTTTTTT.

The chain uses TRBV18 and TRBJ2-7, with D hard to call. Germline V CDR1 and CDR2: KGHSH, LQKENI. The CDR3 sequence is 17 residues long. The V end lost 1 base, the J end lost 0 bases, and 16 bases lay between the germline ends. The CDR3 is CASSPQDPGRSSYEQYF. CDR3 nucleotide sequence: TGTGCCAGCTCACCACAAGATCCGGGCAGGAGCTCCTACGAGCAGTACTTC.

The table lists this clonotype with a few counts. V is TRBV20-1 and J is TRBJ2-5; TRBD1 agrees at 9 bases. CDR1 and CDR2 from the germline V gene are DFQATT and SNEGSKA (reference sequence). The CDR3 runs 16 residues. The J segment lost 0 bases and the V segment lost 3 bases, leaving 8 bases of the junction unmatched. CDR3 sequence reads: CSASPIRDRDQETQYF. CDR3 sequence (DNA): TGCAGTGCTAGCCCCATCCGGGACAGGGACCAAGAGACCCAGTACTTC.

This rearrangement joins TRBV10-3 to TRBJ2-2; possibly TRBD1 for D (5 bases). V lost 5 bases and J 1 base, leaving 8 bases between the germline ends. Germline loops: CDR1 ENHRY, CDR2 SYGVKD. This CDR3 has 14 residues. The CDR3 bases are TGTGCCATCAGTCCCACAGGGAACACCGGGGAGCTGTTTTTT. This sequence encodes CAISPTGNTGELFF.

This clonotype has a handful of counts. This chain uses TRBV7-2 with TRBJ2-7; 9 positions match TRBD1. Trimming cost V 5 bases and J 4 bases; bases outside gene matches: 9. Germline CDR1 reads SGHTA; CDR2 reads FQGNSA. This CDR3 spans 15 amino acids. The CDR3 DNA follows: TGTGCCAGCAGCACAGTGGACAGGGGTGGGTACGAGCAGTACTTC. This gives the protein CASSTVDRGGYEQYF. Together with reference TRBV7-2 and TRBJ2-7, the CDR3 gives the full variable domain: GAGVSQSPSNKVTEKGKDVELRCDPISGHTALYWYRQSLGQGLEFLIYFQGNSAPDKSGLPSDRFSAERTGGSVSTLTIQRTQQEDSAVYLCASSTVDRGGYEQYFGPGTRLTVT.

Only a few counts were recorded for this clonotype. J is TRBJ2-7 and V is TRBV12-3 or TRBV12-4; D perhaps matches TRBD1 (5 bases). The V gene lost 3 bases and the J gene lost 7 bases, with 16 bases spanning the gap. The CDR3 runs 14 residues. The CDR3 DNA sequence: TGTGCCAGCAGTTTGGCGCAGGGTGGAGTAGAGCAGTACTTC. Its translation: CASSLAQGGVEQYF.

The table lists this clonotype with a few counts. The chain recombines TRBV12-3 or TRBV12-4 with TRBJ2-3; TRBD2 aligns across 8 bases. There are 15 residues in the CDR3. The V and J ends lost 3 bases and 4 bases, in that order; junction bases with no gene match: 6. Written as DNA, the CDR3 is TGTGCCAGCAGTTTCGGCGGGGGGCGAGCAGATACGCAGTATTTT. This encodes CASSFGGGRADTQYF.

Concerning this clonotype itself: A read error may explain this, as a much larger clone is one base away. The chain employs TRBV28 and TRBJ2-5, with D tentatively TRBD1 (5 bases). Trimming stripped 8 bases from V and 4 bases from J, with 14 bases between. The CDR3 sequence is 13 residues long. CDR1 and CDR2 from the germline V gene are MDHEN and SYDVKM. CDR3 nucleotide sequence: TGTGCCAGCGGCAGGGAACTTGTAGAGACCCAGTACTTC. Amino acids: CASGRELVETQYF.

The chain combines TRBV28 with TRBJ2-1, with 8 bases lining up with TRBD1. The V segment lost 7 bases and the J segment 8 bases; nucleotides outside the gene matches: 16. The length of the CDR3 is 16 residues. Germline assignment: CDR1 MDHEN and CDR2 SYDVKM. CDR3 loop: CASTYPEAGGVDEQFF. The CDR3 nucleotides read TGTGCCAGCACCTACCCCGAGGCAGGGGGCGTCGATGAGCAGTTCTTC.

V gene TRBV7-8 combines with J gene TRBJ2-7; possibly TRBD1 for D (6 bases). This CDR3 spans 14 amino acids. Germline CDR1 SGHVS, CDR2 FQNEAQ. Between the trimmed V and J ends, which lost 7 bases and 7 bases, there was a span of 20 bases. CDR3 residues: CASTLGARPEEQYF. The CDR3 DNA reads TGTGCCAGCACGCTGGGGGCGCGACCAGAAGAGCAGTACTTC.

This chain connects TRBV4-1 to TRBJ2-4; D might be TRBD1 (6 bases). Germline assignment: CDR1 MGHRA and CDR2 YSYEKL. V lost 3 bases to trimming and J lost 3 bases, with 18 bases between them. The CDR3 has 17 amino acids. The chain's CDR3 is CASSQPGQRVIKNIQYF. CDR3 sequence (DNA): TGCGCCAGCAGCCAGCCCGGACAGAGAGTGATCAAAAACATTCAGTACTTC.

This clonotype has just a few counts. V is TRBV12-3 or TRBV12-4 and J is TRBJ1-1; perhaps TRBD1 as D (5 bases). The CDR3 runs 15 residues. Trimming removed 8 bases at V and 4 bases at J, with 20 bases between. This CDR3 is CASLPPGPAGTEAFF. The CDR3 nucleotides are TGTGCCAGCCTCCCCCCGGGGCCAGCGGGCACTGAAGCTTTCTTT.

As regards this clonotype: Its ends do not fully match the called genes, so a read error is possible. The chain is built from TRBV20-1 and TRBJ1-4; D unclear. The germline V gene encodes CDR1 DFQATT and CDR2 SNEGSKA (reference sequence). This CDR3 has 12 amino acids. The CDR3 protein is CRAKRTNEKLFF. CDR3 nucleotides: TGCCGTGCTAAGCGGACTAATGAAAAACTGTTTTTT.

This clonotype has more than one count but fewer than ten. The V gene is TRBV28, the J gene TRBJ1-5; D uncertain. There are 14 residues in the CDR3. V was cut by 6 bases and J by 2 bases, with 11 bases left in between. Germline assignment: CDR1 MDHEN and CDR2 SYDVKM. CDR3 DNA sequence: TGTGCCAGCAGGGTCCTTGTGGGCAATCAGCCCCAGCATTTT. Protein product: CASRVLVGNQPQHF.

The rearrangement joins TRBV28 to TRBJ2-1, with 12 bases fitting TRBD2. J lost 3 bases, V lost 7 bases, and 1 base had no gene match. CDR1 and CDR2 (germline): MDHEN, SYDVKM. The CDR3 covers 14 residues. Written as DNA, the CDR3 is TGTGCCAGCACTAGCGGGAGGGTCTACAATGAGCAGTTCTTC. Encoded protein: CASTSGRVYNEQFF.

V gene TRBV2 combines with J gene TRBJ2-5; 13 nucleotides agree with TRBD2. This CDR3 contains 17 residues. The germline gives CDR1 SNHLY, CDR2 FYNNEI. V dropped 2 bases and J dropped 6; count of bases not matched to a gene: 9. The CDR3 region has the DNA TGTGCCAGCAGTGAAACACTAGCGGGGGGGATTATCCAGACCCAGTACTTC. It codes for CASSETLAGGIIQTQYF. Complete variable domain (other parts from reference TRBV2 and TRBJ2-5): EPEVTQTPSHQVTQMGQEVILRCVPISNHLYFYWYRQILGQKVEFLVSFYNNEISEKSEIFDDQFSVERPDGSNFTLKIRSTKLEDSAMYFCASSETLAGGIIQTQYFGPGTRLLVL.

J is TRBJ2-5 and V is TRBV3-1; possibly TRBD2 for D (5 bases). This CDR3 is built from 13 residues. Trimming took off 6 bases at V and 5 bases at J, with 13 bases between the two ends. Germline CDR1 LGHDT, CDR2 YNNKEL (reference sequence). CDR3 coding DNA: TGTGCCAGCAGGCTGGACTTGGCGGAGACCCAGTACTTC. Translating it yields CASRLDLAETQYF.